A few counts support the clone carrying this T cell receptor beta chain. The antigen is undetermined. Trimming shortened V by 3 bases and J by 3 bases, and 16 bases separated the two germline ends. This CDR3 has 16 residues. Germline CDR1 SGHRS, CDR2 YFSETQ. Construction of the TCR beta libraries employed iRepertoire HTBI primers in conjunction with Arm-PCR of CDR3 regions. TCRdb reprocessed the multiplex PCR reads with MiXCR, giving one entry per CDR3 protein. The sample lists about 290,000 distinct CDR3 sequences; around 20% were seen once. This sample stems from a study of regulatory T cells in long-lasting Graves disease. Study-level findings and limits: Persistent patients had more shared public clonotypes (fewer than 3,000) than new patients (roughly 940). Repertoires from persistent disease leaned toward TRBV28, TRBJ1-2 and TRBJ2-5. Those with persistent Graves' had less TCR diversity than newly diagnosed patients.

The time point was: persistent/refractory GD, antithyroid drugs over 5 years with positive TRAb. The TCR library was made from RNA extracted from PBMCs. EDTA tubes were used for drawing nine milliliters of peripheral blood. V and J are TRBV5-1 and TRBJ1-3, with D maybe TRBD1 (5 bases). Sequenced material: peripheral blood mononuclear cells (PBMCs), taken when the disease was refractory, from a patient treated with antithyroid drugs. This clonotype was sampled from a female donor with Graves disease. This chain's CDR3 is CASSSGLGSGGNTIYF. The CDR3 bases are TGCGCCAGCAGCTCGGGGCTCGGTTCTGGTGGAAACACCATATATTTT.